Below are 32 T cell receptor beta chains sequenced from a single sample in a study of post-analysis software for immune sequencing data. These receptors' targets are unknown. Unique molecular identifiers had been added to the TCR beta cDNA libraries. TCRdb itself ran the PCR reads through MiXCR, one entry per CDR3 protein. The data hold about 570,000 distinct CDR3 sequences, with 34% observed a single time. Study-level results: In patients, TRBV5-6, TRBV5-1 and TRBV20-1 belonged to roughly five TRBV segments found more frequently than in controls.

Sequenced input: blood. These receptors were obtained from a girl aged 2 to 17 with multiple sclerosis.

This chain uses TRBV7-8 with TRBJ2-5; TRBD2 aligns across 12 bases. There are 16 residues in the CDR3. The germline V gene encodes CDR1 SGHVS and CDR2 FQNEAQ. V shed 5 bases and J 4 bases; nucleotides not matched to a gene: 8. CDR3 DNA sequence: TGTGCCAGCAGCCCCCCTAGCGGGGGGGCCGTAGAGACCCAGTACTTC. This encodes CASSPPSGGAVETQYF.

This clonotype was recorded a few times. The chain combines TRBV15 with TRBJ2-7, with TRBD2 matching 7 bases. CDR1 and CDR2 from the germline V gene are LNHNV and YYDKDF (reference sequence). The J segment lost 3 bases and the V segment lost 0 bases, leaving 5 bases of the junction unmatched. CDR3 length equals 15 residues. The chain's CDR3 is CATSRDPRGDYEQYF. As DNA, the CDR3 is TGTGCCACCAGCAGAGACCCACGGGGGGACTACGAGCAGTACTTC.

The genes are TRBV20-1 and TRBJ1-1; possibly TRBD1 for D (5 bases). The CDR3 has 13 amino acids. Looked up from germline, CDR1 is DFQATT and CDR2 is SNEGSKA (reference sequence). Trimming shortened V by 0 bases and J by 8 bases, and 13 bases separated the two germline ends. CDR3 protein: CSARDWRGKEAFF. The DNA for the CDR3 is TGCAGTGCTAGAGATTGGCGGGGGAAAGAAGCTTTCTTT.

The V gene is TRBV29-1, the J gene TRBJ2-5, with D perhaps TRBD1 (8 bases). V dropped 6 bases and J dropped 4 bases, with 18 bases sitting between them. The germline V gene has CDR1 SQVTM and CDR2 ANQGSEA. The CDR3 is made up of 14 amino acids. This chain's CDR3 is CSVPGQGGAETQYF. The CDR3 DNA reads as TGCAGCGTCCCAGGACAGGGAGGGGCAGAGACCCAGTACTTC.

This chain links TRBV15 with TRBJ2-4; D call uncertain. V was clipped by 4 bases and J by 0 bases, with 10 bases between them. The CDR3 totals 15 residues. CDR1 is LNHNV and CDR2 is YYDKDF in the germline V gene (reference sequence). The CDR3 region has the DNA TGTGCCACCAGCATTCGCAGCCAAGCCAAAAACATTCAGTACTTC. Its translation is CATSIRSQAKNIQYF.

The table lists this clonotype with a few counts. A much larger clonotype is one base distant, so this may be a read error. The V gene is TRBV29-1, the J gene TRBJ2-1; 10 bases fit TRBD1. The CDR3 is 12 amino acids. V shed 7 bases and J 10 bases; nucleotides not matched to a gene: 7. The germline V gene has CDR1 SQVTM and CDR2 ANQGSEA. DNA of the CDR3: TGCAGCGCCCGGACAGGGGGGTACGAGCAGTTCTTC. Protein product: CSARTGGYEQFF.

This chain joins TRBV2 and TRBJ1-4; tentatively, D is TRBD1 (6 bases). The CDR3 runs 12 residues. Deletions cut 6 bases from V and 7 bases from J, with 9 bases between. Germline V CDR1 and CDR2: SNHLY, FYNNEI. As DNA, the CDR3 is TGTGCCAGCAGGAGGGGGAGTGAAAAACTGTTTTTT. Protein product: CASRRGSEKLFF.

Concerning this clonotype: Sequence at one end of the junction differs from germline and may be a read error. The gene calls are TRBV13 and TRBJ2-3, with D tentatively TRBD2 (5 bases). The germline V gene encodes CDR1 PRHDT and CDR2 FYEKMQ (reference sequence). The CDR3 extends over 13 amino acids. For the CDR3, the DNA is TGTACCAGCTACGGAGGCCCCCCAGACACGCAGTATTTT. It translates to CTSYGGPPDTQYF.

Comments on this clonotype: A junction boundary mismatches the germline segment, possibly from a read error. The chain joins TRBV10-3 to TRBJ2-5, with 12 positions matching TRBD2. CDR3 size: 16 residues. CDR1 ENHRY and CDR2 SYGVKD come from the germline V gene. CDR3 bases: TGTGCCATCAGTGAGGAGACGGGACTAGCGGGTGAGATCCAGTACTTC. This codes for CAISEETGLAGEIQYF.

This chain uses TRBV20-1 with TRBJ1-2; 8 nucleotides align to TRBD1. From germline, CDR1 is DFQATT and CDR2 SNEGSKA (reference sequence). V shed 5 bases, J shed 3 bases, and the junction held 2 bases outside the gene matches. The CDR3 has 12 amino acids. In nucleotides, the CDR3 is TGCAGTGCTCCGGACAGGGACTATGGCTACACCTTC. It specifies CSAPDRDYGYTF.

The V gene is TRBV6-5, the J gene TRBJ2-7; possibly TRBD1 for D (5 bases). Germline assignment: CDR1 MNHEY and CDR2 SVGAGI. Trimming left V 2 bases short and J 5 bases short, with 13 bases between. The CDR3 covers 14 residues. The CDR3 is CASSYELQADEQYF. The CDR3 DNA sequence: TGTGCCAGCAGTTACGAGTTACAGGCGGACGAGCAGTACTTC.

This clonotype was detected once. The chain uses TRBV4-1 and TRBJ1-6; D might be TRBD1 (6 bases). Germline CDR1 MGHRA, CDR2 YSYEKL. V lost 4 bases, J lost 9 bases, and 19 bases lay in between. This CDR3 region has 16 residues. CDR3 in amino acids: CASSRPGGARGSPLHF. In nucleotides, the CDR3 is TGCGCCAGCAGCCGCCCGGGCGGGGCCAGGGGTTCACCCCTCCACTTT.

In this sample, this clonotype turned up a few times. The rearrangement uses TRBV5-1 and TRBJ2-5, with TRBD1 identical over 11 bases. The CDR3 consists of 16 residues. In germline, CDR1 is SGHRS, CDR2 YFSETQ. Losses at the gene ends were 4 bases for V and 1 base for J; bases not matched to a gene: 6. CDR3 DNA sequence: TGCGCCAGCAGCCGTCGGGGGACAGGGGGCCAAGAGACCCAGTACTTC. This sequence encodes CASSRRGTGGQETQYF.

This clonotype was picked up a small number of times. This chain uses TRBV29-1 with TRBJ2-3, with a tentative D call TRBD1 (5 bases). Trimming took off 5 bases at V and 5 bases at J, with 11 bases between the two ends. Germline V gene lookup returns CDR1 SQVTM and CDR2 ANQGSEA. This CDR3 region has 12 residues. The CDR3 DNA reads TGCAGCGTTCAACAGGCCAAAGATACGCAGTATTTT. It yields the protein CSVQQAKDTQYF.

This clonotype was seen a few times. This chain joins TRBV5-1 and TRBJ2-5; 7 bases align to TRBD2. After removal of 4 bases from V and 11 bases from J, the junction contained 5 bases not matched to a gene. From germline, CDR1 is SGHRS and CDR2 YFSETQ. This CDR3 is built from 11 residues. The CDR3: CASSPGEGQYF. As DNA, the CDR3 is TGCGCCAGCAGCCCGGGGGAGGGGCAGTACTTC.

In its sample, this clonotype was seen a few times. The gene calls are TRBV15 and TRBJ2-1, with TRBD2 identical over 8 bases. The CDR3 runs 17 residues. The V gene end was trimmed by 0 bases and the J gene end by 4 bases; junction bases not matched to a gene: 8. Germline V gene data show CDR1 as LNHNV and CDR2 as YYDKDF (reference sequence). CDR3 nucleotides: TGTGCCACCAGCAGAGATCGGGGGGGACGGACTTACAATGAGCAGTTCTTC. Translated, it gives CATSRDRGGRTYNEQFF.

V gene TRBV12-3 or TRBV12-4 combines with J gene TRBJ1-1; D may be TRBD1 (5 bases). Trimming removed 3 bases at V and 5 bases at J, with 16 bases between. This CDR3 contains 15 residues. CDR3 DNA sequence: TGTGCCAGCAGTTTCGGGTTAAGGGGTACGACTGAAGCTTTCTTT. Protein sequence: CASSFGLRGTTEAFF.

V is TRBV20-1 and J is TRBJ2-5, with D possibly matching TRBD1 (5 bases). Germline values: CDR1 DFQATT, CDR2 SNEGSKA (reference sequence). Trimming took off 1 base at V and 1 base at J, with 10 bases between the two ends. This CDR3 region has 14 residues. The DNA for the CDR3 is TGCAGTGCTAGAGTTCCAGGGTTCCAAGAGACCCAGTACTTC. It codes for CSARVPGFQETQYF.

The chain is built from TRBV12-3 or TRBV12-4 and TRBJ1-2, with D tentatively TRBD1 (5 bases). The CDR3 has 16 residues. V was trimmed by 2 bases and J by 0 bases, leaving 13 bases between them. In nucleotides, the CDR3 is TGTGCCAGCAGTTTAACGCAGGGACCAGCTAACTATGGCTACACCTTC. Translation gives CASSLTQGPANYGYTF.

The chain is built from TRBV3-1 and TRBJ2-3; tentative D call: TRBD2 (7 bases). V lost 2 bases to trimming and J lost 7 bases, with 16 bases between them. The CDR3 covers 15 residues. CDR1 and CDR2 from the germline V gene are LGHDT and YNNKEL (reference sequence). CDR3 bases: TGTGCCAGCAGCCAAAAGGGGGGGGGCACGAATACGCAGTATTTT. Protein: CASSQKGGGTNTQYF.

CDR3 loop: CSVRTGGSSYNSPLHF. The CDR3 DNA follows: TGCAGCGTTCGGACAGGGGGGAGCTCCTATAATTCACCCCTCCACTTT. V is TRBV29-1 and J is TRBJ1-6; TRBD1 matches at 10 bases. Trimming took 5 bases from V and 0 from J; bases not matched to a gene: 4. This CDR3 contains 16 residues. Germline assignment: CDR1 SQVTM and CDR2 ANQGSEA.

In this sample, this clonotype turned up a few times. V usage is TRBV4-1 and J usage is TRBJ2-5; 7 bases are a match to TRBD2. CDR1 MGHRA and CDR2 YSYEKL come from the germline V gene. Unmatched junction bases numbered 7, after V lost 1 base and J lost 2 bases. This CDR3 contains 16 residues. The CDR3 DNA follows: TGCGCCAGCAGCCAAGGTCGGCTAGCGGATCAAGAGACCCAGTACTTC. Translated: CASSQGRLADQETQYF.

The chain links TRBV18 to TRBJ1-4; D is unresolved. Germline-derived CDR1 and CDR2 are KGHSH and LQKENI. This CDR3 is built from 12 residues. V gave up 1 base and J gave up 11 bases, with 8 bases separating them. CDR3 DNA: TGTGCCAGCTCACCACAAACGCGTAAACTGTTTTTT. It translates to CASSPQTRKLFF.

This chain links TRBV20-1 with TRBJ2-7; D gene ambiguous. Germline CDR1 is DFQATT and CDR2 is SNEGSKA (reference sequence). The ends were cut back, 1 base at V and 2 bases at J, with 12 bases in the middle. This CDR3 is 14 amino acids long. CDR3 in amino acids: CSARGGGNTYEQYF. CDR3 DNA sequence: TGCAGTGCTAGAGGAGGCGGCAATACCTACGAGCAGTACTTC.

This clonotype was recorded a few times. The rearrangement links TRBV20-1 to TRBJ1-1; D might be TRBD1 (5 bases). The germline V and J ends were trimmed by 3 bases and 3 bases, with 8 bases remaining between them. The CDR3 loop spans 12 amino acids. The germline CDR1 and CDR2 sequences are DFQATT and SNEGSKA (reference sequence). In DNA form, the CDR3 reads TGCAGTGCTAGGGAGGGGCACACTGAAGCTTTCTTT. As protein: CSAREGHTEAFF.

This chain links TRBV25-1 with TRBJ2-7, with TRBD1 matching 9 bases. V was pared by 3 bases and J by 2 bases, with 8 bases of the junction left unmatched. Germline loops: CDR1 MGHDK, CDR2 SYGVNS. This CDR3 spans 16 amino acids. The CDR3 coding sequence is TGTGCCAGCAGTGACAGCTGGACAGGGGACCCCTACGAGCAGTACTTC. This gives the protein CASSDSWTGDPYEQYF.

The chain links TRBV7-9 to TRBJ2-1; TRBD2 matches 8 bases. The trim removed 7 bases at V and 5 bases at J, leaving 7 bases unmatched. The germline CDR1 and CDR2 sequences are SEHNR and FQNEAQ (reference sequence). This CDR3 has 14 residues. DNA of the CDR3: TGTGCCAGCACCTTGGGAGCGGGGGACAATGAGCAGTTCTTC. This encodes CASTLGAGDNEQFF.

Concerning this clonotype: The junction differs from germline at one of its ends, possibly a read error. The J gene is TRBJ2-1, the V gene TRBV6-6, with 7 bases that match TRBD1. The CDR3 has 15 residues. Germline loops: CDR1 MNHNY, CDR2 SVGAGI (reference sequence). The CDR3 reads CASSLTGDAYNGQFF. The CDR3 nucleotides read TGTGCCAGCAGTCTTACAGGGGACGCCTACAATGGGCAGTTCTTC.

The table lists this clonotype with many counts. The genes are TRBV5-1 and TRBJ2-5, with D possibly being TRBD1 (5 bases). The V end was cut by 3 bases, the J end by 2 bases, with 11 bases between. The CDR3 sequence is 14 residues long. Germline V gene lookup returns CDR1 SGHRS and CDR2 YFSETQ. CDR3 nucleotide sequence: TGCGCCAGCAGCTCGCAGGGCTTTCAAGAGACCCAGTACTTC. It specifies CASSSQGFQETQYF. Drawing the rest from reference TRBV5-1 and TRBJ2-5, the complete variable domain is KAGVTQTPRYLIKTRGQQVTLSCSPISGHRSVSWYQQTPGQGLQFLFEYFSETQRNKGNFPGRFSGRQFSNSRSEMNVSTLELGDSALYLCASSSQGFQETQYFGPGTRLLVL.

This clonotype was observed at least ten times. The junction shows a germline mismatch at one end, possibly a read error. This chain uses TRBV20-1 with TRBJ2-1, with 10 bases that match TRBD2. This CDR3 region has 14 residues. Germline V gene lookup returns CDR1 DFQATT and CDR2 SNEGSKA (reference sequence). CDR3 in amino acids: CSARGSGGAGEQFF. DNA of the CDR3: TGCAGTGCCAGAGGGAGCGGGGGGGCAGGAGAGCAGTTCTTC.

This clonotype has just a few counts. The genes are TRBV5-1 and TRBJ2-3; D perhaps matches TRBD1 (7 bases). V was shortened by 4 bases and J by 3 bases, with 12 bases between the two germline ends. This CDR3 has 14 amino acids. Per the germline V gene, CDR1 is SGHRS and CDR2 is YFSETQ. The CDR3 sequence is CASSPEGQTDTQYF. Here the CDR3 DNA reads TGCGCCAGCAGCCCGGAGGGACAGACAGATACGCAGTATTTT.

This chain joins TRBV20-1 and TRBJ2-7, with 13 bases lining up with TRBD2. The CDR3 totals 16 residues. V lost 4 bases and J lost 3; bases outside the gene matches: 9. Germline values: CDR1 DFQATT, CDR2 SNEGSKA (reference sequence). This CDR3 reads CSAIFPGLAGSYEQYF. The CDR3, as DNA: TGCAGTGCTATATTTCCGGGACTAGCGGGGAGCTACGAGCAGTACTTC.